The entry that follows covers one T cell receptor (beta chain) sequence. Its antigen is currently not known. There are no base qualities to consult, and no much larger clone falls within one base. From the cysteine through the phenylalanine, the CDR3 covers 10 amino acids. The entry retains the CDR3 DNA only, 30 bases that are in frame from base 1. V is cut by 0 bases and J by 7 bases, and the space between the germline ends is 3 bases. CDR1 and CDR2 are read off the germline V gene as SQVTM and ANQGSEA. According to the study, the label for this sample's time point signals: about 28 days (+/-7) after the second vaccine dose. The label giving this sample's treatment or condition can be read as: meningococcal conjugate vaccine given as trial control. Vaccinee samples were obtained from the UK trials COV001 and COV002, which included a single-blind randomized controlled phase 2/3 trial of AZD1222 (ChAdOx1 nCoV-19) in healthy adults. For TCRbeta chain sequencing, PBMC samples were collected from trial participants at day 0 and at day 28 after the second dose.

These data come from a study of T cell responses to AZD1222 COVID-19 vaccine (dated by TCRdb to the early 2020s). Looking at the study overall: TCR sequencing covered fewer than 250 trial participants: some 210 given two doses of AZD1222 and 26 given two doses of MenACWY control vaccine. Trial participants were enrolled into age subgroups of 18-55, 56-69 and 70-plus years, which contained around 150, 29 and 61 TCR-sequenced participants, respectively. What the study reported, not specific to this receptor: Participants were mostly white British, with more females than males. The authors suggested clonal diversity may have been underestimated. Spike-specific TCR breadth and depth rose significantly after two AZD1222 doses compared with day 0 and with MenACWY recipients. Nearly half of unique spike-specific TCRs reportedly recognized epitopes outside regions mutated in the B.1.351 and B.1.1.7 variants. Conclusions about previously exposed vaccinees are limited because only six or seven AZD1222 recipients were SARS-CoV-2 seropositive at baseline. No day 14 peak-response samples were available, so repertoires were characterized only after the peak T cell response. The vaccine-associated CD4 TCRs covered the entire spike protein, and the dominant responses fell in regions 160-218 and 743-854. In the small 56-69-year group, the increase in depth fell short of significance, most likely because of low power.

The CDR3 regions of human TCRbeta chains were subjected to immunosequencing. On the authors' methods: TCRs in the repertoires were compared against a reference library of SARS-CoV-2-specific TCRs that had been generated with the MIRA antigen-specificity platform. Breadth meant the fraction of unique TCRs that were SARS-CoV-2-associated, whereas depth meant the fraction of total T cells that were SARS-CoV-2-associated. Using the MIRA data, every spike-specific TCR was mapped to the spike region that the TCR reacted to and assigned to either a CD4 or a CD8 class. Log10-transformed breadth and depth values were compared by one-way ANOVA with Sidak's multiple comparisons tests. What TCRdb holds here is the immuneACCESS table cut down to in-frame rearrangements. Part of the clones is not present; checked against another copy, under half of the missing clones reflect an unresolved V gene, and the others are unexplained. That table furnishes V, J and clone size, whereas the DNA furnished D and trimming. The sample includes 150,000 to 200,000 clones, with around nine tenths observed a single time. The ten biggest clones cover 3.6% of the sample.

The sequences come from peripheral blood, collected 28 days after the second dose of the MenACWY control vaccine. The sequence joins TRBV29-1 to TRBJ1-1; there is no confident call for the D gene. This TCR was recovered from an adult who received the MenACWY meningococcal vaccine as a control. The DNA reads TGCAGCGTTGAAGACCTTGAAGCTTTCTTT. This translates into CSVEDLEAFF. When the CDR3 is completed using the reference TRBV29-1 and TRBJ1-1 genes on either side, the full variable domain is SAVISQKPSRDICQRGTSLTIQCQVDSQVTMMFWYRQQPGQSLTLIATANQGSEATYESGFVIDKFPISRPNLTFSTLTVSNMSPEDSSIYLCSVEDLEAFFGQGTRLTVV.